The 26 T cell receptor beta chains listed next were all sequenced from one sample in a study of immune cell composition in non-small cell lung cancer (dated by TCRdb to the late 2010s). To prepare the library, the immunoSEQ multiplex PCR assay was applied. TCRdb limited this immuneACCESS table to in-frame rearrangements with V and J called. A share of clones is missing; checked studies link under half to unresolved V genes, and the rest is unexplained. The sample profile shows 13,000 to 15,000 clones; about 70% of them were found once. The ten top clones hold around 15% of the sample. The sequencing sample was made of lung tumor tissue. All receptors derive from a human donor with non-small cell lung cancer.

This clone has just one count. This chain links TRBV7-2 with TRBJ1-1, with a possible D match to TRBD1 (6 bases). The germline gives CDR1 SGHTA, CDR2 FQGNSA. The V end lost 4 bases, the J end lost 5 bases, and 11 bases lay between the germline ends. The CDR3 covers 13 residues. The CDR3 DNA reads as TGTGCCAGCAGCTATCTCGGACAGACTGAAGCTTTCTTT. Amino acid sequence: CASSYLGQTEAFF.

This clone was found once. CDR3 nucleotides: TGTGCCAGCAGCGGGTGGCGGGGTGAAGGCACTGAAGCTTTCTTT. This translates into CASSGWRGEGTEAFF. The chain employs TRBV21-1 and TRBJ1-1. TRBV21-1 represents a pseudogene. The CDR3 is 15 residues long.

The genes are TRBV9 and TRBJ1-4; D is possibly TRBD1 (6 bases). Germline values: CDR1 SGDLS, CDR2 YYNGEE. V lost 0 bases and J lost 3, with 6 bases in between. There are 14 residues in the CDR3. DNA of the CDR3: TGTGCCAGCAGCGTAGCAGGGGCTAATGAAAAACTGTTTTTT. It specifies CASSVAGANEKLFF.

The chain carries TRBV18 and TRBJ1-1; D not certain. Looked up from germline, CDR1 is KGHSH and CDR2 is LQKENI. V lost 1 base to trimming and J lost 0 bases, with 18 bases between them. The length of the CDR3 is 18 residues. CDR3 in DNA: TGTGCCAGCTCACCACTCGATAAGAGGCTGACCATGAACACTGAAGCTTTCTTT. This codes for CASSPLDKRLTMNTEAFF. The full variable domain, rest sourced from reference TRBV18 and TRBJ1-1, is NAGVMQNPRHLVRRRGQEARLRCSPMKGHSHVYWYRQLPEEGLKFMVYLQKENIIDESGMPKERFSAEFPKEGPSILRIQQVVRGDSAAYFCASSPLDKRLTMNTEAFFGQGTRLTVV.

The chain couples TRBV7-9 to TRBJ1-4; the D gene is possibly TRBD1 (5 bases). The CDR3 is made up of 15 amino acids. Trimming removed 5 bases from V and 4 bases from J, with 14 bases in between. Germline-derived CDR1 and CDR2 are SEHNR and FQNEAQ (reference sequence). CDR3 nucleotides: TGTGCCAGCAGCCCCCCCCTGGGGGGTAATGAAAAACTGTTTTTT. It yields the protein CASSPPLGGNEKLFF.

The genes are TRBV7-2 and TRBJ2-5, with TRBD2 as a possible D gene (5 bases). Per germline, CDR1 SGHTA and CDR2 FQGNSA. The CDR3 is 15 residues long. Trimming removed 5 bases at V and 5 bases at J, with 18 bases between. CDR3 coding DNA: TGTGCCAGCAGCCCCTGGGCCCACCGAGGGGAGACCCAGTACTTC. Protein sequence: CASSPWAHRGETQYF.

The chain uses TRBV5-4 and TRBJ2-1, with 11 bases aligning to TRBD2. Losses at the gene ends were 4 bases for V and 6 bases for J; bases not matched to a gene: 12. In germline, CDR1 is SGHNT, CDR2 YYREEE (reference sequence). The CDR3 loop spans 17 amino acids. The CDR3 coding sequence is TGTGCCAGCAGCCGAGGTACTAGCGGGAGAATGACCAATGAGCAGTTCTTC. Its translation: CASSRGTSGRMTNEQFF.

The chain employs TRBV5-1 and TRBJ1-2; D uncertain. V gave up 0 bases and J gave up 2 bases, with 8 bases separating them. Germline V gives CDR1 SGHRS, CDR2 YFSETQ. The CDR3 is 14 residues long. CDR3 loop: CASSLDAANYGYTF. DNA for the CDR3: TGCGCCAGCAGCTTGGATGCAGCGAACTATGGCTACACCTTC.

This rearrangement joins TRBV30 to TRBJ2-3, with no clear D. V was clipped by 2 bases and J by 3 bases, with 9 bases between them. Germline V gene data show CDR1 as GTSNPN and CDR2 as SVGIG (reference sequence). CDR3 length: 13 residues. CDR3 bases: TGTGCCTGGAGTAGACTTTCGACAGATACGCAGTATTTT. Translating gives CAWSRLSTDTQYF.

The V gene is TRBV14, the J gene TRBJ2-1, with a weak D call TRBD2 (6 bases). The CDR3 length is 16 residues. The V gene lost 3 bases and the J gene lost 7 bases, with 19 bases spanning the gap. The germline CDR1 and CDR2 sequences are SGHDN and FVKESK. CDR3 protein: CASSQPGLWVGNEQFF. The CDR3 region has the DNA TGTGCCAGCAGCCAGCCGGGACTTTGGGTGGGAAATGAGCAGTTCTTC.

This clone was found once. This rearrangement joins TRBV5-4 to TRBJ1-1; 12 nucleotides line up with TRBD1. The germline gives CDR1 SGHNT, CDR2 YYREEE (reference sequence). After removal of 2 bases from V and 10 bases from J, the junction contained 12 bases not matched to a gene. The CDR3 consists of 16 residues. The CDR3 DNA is TGTGCCAGCAGCTTAAGTCCGGGACAGGGGGCGATTGGAGCTTTCTTT. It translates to CASSLSPGQGAIGAFF.

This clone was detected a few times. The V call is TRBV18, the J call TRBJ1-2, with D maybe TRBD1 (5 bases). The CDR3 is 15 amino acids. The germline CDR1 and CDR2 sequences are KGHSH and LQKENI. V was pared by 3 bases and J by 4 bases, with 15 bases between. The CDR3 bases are TGTGCCAGCTCACCCAACACGACAGACTTCTATGGCTACACCTTC. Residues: CASSPNTTDFYGYTF.

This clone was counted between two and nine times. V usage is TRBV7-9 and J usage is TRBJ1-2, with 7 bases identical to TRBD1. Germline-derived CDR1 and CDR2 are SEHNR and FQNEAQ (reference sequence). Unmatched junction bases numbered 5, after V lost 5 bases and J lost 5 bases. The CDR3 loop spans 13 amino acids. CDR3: CASSLGQLYGYTF. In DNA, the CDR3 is TGTGCCAGCAGCCTGGGACAGCTTTATGGCTACACCTTC.

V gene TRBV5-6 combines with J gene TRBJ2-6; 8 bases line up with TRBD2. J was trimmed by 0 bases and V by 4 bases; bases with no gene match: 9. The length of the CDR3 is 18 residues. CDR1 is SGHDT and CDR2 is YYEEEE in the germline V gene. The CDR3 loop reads CASSVIAGRDSGANVLTF. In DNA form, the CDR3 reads TGTGCCAGCAGCGTAATAGCGGGACGTGACTCTGGGGCCAACGTCCTGACTTTC. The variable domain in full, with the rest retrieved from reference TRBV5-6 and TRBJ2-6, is DAGVTQSPTHLIKTRGQQVTLRCSPKSGHDTVSWYQQALGQGPQFIFQYYEEEERQRGNFPDRFSGHQFPNYSSELNVNALLLGDSALYLCASSVIAGRDSGANVLTFGAGSRLTVL.

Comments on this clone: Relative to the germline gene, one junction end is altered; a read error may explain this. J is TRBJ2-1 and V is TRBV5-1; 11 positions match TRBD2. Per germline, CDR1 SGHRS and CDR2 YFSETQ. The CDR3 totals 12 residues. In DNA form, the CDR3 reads TGCGCCAGCAGCTTGGATAGCGGGGGGGCCATCTTC. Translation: CASSLDSGGAIF.

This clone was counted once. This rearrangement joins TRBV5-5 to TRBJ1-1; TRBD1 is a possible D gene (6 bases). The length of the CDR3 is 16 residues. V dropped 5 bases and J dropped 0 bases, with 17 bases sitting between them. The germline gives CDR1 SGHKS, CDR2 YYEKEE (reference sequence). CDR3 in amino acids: CASSISTGTMNTEAFF. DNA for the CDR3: TGTGCCAGCAGTATAAGTACAGGGACGATGAACACTGAAGCTTTCTTT. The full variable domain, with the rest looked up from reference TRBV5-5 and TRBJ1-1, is DAGVTQSPTHLIKTRGQQVTLRCSPISGHKSVSWYQQVLGQGPQFIFQYYEKEERGRGNFPDRFSARQFPNYSSELNVNALLLGDSALYLCASSISTGTMNTEAFFGQGTRLTVV.

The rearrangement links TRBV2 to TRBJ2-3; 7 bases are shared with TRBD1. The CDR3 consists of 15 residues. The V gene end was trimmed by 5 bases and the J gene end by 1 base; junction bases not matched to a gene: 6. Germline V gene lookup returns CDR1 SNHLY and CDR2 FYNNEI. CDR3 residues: CASSRQGEGTDTQYF. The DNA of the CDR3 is TGTGCCAGCAGTAGACAGGGTGAGGGCACAGATACGCAGTATTTT.

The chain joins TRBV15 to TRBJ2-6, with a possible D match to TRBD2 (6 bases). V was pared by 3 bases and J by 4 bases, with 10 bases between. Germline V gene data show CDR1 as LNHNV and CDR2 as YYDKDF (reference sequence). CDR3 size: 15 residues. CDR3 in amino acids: CATSSLGGGANVLTF. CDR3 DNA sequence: TGTGCCACCAGCAGCCTCGGAGGGGGGGCCAACGTCCTGACTTTC.

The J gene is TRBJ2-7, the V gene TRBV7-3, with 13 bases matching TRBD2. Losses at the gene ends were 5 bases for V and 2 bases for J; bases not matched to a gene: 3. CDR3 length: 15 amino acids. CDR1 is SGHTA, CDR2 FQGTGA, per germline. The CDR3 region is CASSLLAGGAYEQYF. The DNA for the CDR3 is TGTGCCAGCAGCCTACTAGCGGGAGGGGCCTACGAGCAGTACTTC.

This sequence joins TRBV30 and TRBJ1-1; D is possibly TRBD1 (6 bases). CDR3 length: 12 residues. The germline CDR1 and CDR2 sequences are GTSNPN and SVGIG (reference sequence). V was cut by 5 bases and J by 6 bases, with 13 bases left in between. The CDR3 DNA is TGTGCCTGGGGACAGTATGGGTCTGAAGCTTTCTTT. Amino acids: CAWGQYGSEAFF.

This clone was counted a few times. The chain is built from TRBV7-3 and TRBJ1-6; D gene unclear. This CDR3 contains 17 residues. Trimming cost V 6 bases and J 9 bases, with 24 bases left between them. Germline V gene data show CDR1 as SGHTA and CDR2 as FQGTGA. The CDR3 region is CASRSQGYRAGGSPLHF. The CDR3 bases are TGTGCCAGCAGGTCCCAAGGATACAGAGCGGGAGGTTCACCCCTCCACTTT.

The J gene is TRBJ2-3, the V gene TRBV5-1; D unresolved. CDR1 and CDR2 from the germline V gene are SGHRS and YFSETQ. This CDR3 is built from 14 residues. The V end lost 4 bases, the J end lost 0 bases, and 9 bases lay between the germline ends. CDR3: CASSISTSTDTQYF. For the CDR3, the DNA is TGCGCCAGCAGCATTTCGACTAGCACAGATACGCAGTATTTT.

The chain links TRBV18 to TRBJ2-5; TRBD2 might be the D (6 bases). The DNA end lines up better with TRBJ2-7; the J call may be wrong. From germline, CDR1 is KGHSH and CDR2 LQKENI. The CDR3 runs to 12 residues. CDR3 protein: CASSGRTHEQYF. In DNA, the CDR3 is TGTGCCAGCTCCGGGAGAACCCACGAGCAGTACTTC.

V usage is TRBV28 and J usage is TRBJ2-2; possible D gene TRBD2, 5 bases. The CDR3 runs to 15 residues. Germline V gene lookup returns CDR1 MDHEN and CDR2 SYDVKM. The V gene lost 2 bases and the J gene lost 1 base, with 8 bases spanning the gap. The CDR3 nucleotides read TGTGCCAGCAGTTTAGGACTCTTGAACACCGGGGAGCTGTTTTTT. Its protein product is CASSLGLLNTGELFF.

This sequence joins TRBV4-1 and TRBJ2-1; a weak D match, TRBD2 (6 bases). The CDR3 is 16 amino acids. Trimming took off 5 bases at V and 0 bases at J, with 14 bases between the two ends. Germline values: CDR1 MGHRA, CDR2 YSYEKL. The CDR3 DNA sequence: TGCGCCAGCAGCTCAGACGCGGGAAGCTCCTACAATGAGCAGTTCTTC. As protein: CASSSDAGSSYNEQFF.

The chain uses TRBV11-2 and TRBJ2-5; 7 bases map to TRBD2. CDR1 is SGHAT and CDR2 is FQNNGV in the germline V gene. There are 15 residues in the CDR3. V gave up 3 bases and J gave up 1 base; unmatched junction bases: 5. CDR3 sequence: CASSFLGRVQETQYF. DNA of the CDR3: TGTGCCAGCAGCTTTCTAGGGAGGGTCCAAGAGACCCAGTACTTC.